Listed below are T cell receptor beta chains from one sample, sequenced in a study of siplizumab effects on memory and regulatory T cells. TCRdb's copy holds only in-frame clones and misses some; the assay was immunoSEQ multiplex PCR. The sample includes 62,000 or so clones, roughly 80% of them seen just once. Sample: memory CD4+ T cells sorted from blood. The receptors originated from a human donor in good health. CDR3s include the opening cysteine and the closing phenylalanine or tryptophan. Each record gives: V gene, clone size, D gene, J gene, CDR3 DNA, CDR3 protein. D genes are given only for firm matches. Clone size, where shown, is once, few, many, or a class for clones that have expanded.

TRBV9	-	TRBD1	TRBJ2-5	TGTGCCAGCAGCTTTTGCCCATCGCCGGACAGGGGGCGATTAGAGAATGACCAAGAGACCCAGTACTTC	CASSFCPSPDRGRLENDQETQYF
TRBV27	-	TRBD1	TRBJ1-2	TGTGCCAGCAGTTACGGGACAGGTCCAGGAGCTGGCTACACCTTC	CASSYGTGPGAGYTF
TRBV11-2	-	-	TRBJ2-2	TGTGCCAGCAGCTTCGGGGGGAACACCGGGGAGCTGTTTTTT	CASSFGGNTGELFF
TRBV6-6	-	-	TRBJ2-3	TGTGCCAGCAGATTTAGGAGGGCAGATACGCAGTATTTT	CASRFRRADTQYF
TRBV14	-	-	TRBJ1-1	TGTGCCAGCAGCCTCGCGACAGCGAACACTGAAGCTTTCTTT	CASSLATANTEAFF
TRBV6-6	-	TRBD2	TRBJ2-7	TGTGCCAGCAGGTCGAGCGGGAACTACGAGCAGTACTTC	CASRSSGNYEQYF
TRBV2	-	TRBD2	TRBJ2-1	TGTGCCAGCGGGGGGGGGACTATATTCAGTCTGAATGAGCAGTTCTTC	CASGGGTIFSLNEQFF
TRBV11-2	-	TRBD1	TRBJ2-7	TGTGCCAGCAGGAAAAGGACAGGGAGTCCCTACGAGCAGTACTTC	CASRKRTGSPYEQYF
TRBV19	once	-	TRBJ2-7	TGTGCCAGTAGTATAAGGGACCCCTACGAGCAGTACTTC	CASSIRDPYEQYF
TRBV6-6	-	-	TRBJ1-5	TGTGCCAGCAGTTACTCAATGAATCAGCCCCAGCATTTT	CASSYSMNQPQHF
TRBV10-3	-	TRBD2	TRBJ2-1	TGTGCCATCAGTGAGCCCGATGCCGGACTAGCGGGGGGCCGATCCTACAATGAGCAGTTCTTC	CAISEPDAGLAGGRSYNEQFF
TRBV5-1	-	TRBD2	TRBJ2-3	TGCGCCAGCAGAGAGTCGGGAGGGAGCACAGATACGCAGTATTTT	CASRESGGSTDTQYF
TRBV9	-	-	TRBJ1-5	TGTGCCAGCAGCACGAGTCCCGGGCCCCTCCAGCCCCAGCATTTT	CASSTSPGPLQPQHF
TRBV25-1	-	-	TRBJ1-4	TGTGCCAGCAGTGAATCTGAGGTTCTCGAAAAACTGTTTTTT	CASSESEVLEKLFF
TRBV11-2	few	-	TRBJ1-5	TGTGCCAGCAGCTTAGGCCGCTCCCAGCCCCAGCATTTT	CASSLGRSQPQHF
TRBV4-1	-	-	TRBJ1-2	TGCGCCAGCAGCCAAGGACTCCTCGGGGGGAGGGGAACTAACTATGGCTACACCTTC	CASSQGLLGGRGTNYGYTF
TRBV6-5	-	-	TRBJ1-2	TGTGCCAGCAGTTACTTGGTGAAACCCTATGGCTACACCTTC	CASSYLVKPYGYTF
TRBV12-5	-	-	TRBJ2-2	TGTGCTAGTGGTTTGGCCGGGACTAACACCGGGGAGCTGTTTTTT	CASGLAGTNTGELFF
TRBV7-2	-	-	TRBJ2-1	TGTGCCAGCAGCACCTACCTAGCAGGCAATGAGCAGTTCTTC	CASSTYLAGNEQFF
TRBV5-6	-	-	TRBJ1-4	TGTGCCAGCAGCCCGGGGGCTGACTCAAGGGGTGAAAAACTGTTTTTT	CASSPGADSRGEKLFF
TRBV6-5	-	TRBD2	TRBJ2-2	TGTGCCAGCAGTTACGATACTAGCGGGAACACCGGGGAGCTGTTTTTT	CASSYDTSGNTGELFF
TRBV19	-	-	TRBJ1-4	TGTGCCAGTAGTGTGAAGGGGGGGCGTGATGAAAAACTGTTTTTT	CASSVKGGRDEKLFF
TRBV6-4	-	TRBD2	TRBJ2-1	TGTGCCAGCAGTGATTTTAGCGGGAGCTCCTACAATGAGCAGTTCTTC	CASSDFSGSSYNEQFF
TRBV19	few	-	TRBJ1-5	TGTGCCAGTAGTATATGGGGACCCAATCAGCCCCAGCATTTT	CASSIWGPNQPQHF
TRBV6-1	-	TRBD2	TRBJ2-5	TGTGCCAGCATTTTAGCGGGAGTGCGGGAGACCCAGTACTTC	CASILAGVRETQYF
TRBV5-4	-	TRBD1	TRBJ1-5	TGTGCCGGATCCGGGACAGATCCTTATAGCAATCAGCCCCAGCATTTT	CAGSGTDPYSNQPQHF
TRBV27	-	-	TRBJ1-4	TGTGCCAGCAGTTTAGCGGGGTCTGAAAAACTGTTTTTT	CASSLAGSEKLFF
TRBV7-9	-	TRBD2	TRBJ2-7	TGTGCCAGCACCAAACTAGCGGTCTACGAGCAGTACTTC	CASTKLAVYEQYF
TRBV25-1	-	TRBD1	TRBJ2-1	TGTGCCAGCATTGGCGGGACAGGGTTGGGCAATGAGCAGTTCTTC	CASIGGTGLGNEQFF